What follows are 21 T cell receptor beta chains derived from one specimen sequenced in a study of blood T cell repertoires in COVID-19. Data came from immunoSEQ multiplex PCR; TCRdb stores just in-frame clones and leaves some out. Of approximately 100,000 clones detected, 70% to 85% appear once; the ten largest clones hold less than 8%. Sequenced: peripheral blood. Receptor source: an elderly woman with active or convalescent COVID-19.

The CDR3 reads CASSRRTSGSGTDTQYF. CDR3 sequence (DNA): TGTGCCAGCAGCCGACGGACTAGCGGGAGTGGTACAGATACGCAGTATTTT. This sequence joins TRBV5-4 and TRBJ2-3, with 13 bases matching TRBD2. CDR1 is SGHNT and CDR2 is YYREEE in the germline V gene (reference sequence). With 4 bases clipped from V and 3 bases from J, the junction kept 8 bases outside the gene matches. This CDR3 spans 17 amino acids.

The J gene is TRBJ1-1, the V gene TRBV5-1; possibly TRBD1 for D (5 bases). CDR1 is SGHRS and CDR2 is YFSETQ in the germline V gene. V was pared by 7 bases and J by 2 bases, with 15 bases between. This CDR3 comprises 14 residues. The CDR3, as DNA: TGCGCCAGCCACTCACGGACATACAACACTGAAGCTTTCTTT. The encoded protein is CASHSRTYNTEAFF.

The chain joins TRBV27 to TRBJ2-7; 7 nucleotides line up with TRBD1. The CDR3 is made up of 16 amino acids. V gave up 1 base and J gave up 4 bases; unmatched junction bases: 10. Germline V gives CDR1 MNHEY, CDR2 SMNVEV (reference sequence). DNA for the CDR3: TGTGCCAGCAGTTTATTTGTCGGACAGGTTAAGTACGAGCAGTACTTC. Its protein is CASSLFVGQVKYEQYF.

This chain joins TRBV4-2 and TRBJ2-7, with a tentative D call TRBD1 (6 bases). Per the germline V gene, CDR1 is LGHNA and CDR2 is YNFKEQ. V was trimmed by 3 bases and J by 1 base, leaving 13 bases between them. The CDR3 has 15 amino acids. CDR3 sequence reads: CASSQPGHGSYEQYF. The CDR3 DNA is TGTGCCAGCAGCCAGCCGGGACACGGGTCCTACGAGCAGTACTTC.

The chain is built from TRBV3-1 (or the pseudogene TRBV3-2) and TRBJ2-1, with 8 bases fitting TRBD2. The V and J ends lost 4 bases and 0 bases, in that order; junction bases with no gene match: 2. CDR1 is LGHDT and CDR2 is YNNKEL in the germline V gene (reference sequence). The CDR3 loop spans 15 amino acids. DNA for the CDR3: TGTGCCAGCAGCCCACGGGGGGGCTCCTACAATGAGCAGTTCTTC. Residues: CASSPRGGSYNEQFF.

This chain joins TRBV7-9 and TRBJ2-2, with TRBD2 matching 7 bases. V lost 8 bases to trimming and J lost 4 bases; unmatched junction nucleotides: 4. This CDR3 spans 13 amino acids. The germline V gene encodes CDR1 SEHNR and CDR2 FQNEAQ (reference sequence). Here the CDR3 DNA reads TGTGCCAGCGGGAGGGGTTTCACCGGGGAGCTGTTTTTT. Translating it yields CASGRGFTGELFF.

The gene calls are TRBV3-1 (or the pseudogene TRBV3-2) and TRBJ2-5; TRBD1 is a possible D gene (6 bases). The CDR3 covers 15 residues. V was trimmed by 4 bases and J by 2 bases, leaving 14 bases between them. Per the germline V gene, CDR1 is LGHDT and CDR2 is YNNKEL (reference sequence). CDR3 bases: TGTGCCAGCAGCCCTCCGGGACACGGACAAGAGACCCAGTACTTC. Encoded protein: CASSPPGHGQETQYF.

J is TRBJ2-1 and V is TRBV7-3, with D tentatively TRBD1 (5 bases). Germline values: CDR1 SGHTA, CDR2 FQGTGA. There are 15 residues in the CDR3. V was trimmed by 1 base and J by 5 bases, leaving 12 bases between them. For the CDR3, the DNA is TGTGCCAGCAGCTTAAGGGGCCAGCCCCACAATGAGCAGTTCTTC. Its translation: CASSLRGQPHNEQFF. Combining the CDR3 with reference TRBV7-3 and TRBJ2-1 gives the whole variable domain GAGVSQTPSNKVTEKGKYVELRCDPISGHTALYWYRQSLGQGPEFLIYFQGTGAADDSGLPNDRFFAVRPEGSVSTLKIQRTERGDSAVYLCASSLRGQPHNEQFFGPGTRLTVL.

CDR3: CASSPGTGSTEAFF. In DNA form, the CDR3 reads TGTGCCAGCAGCCCAGGGACAGGGAGCACTGAAGCTTTCTTT. The chain combines TRBV7-3 with TRBJ1-1; 9 bases are shared with TRBD1. The CDR3 totals 14 residues. Germline assignment: CDR1 SGHTA and CDR2 FQGTGA. Unmatched junction bases numbered 5, after V lost 5 bases and J lost 4 bases.

The chain employs TRBV5-5 and TRBJ2-1, with D possibly matching TRBD2 (6 bases). There are 17 residues in the CDR3. CDR1 and CDR2 from the germline V gene are SGHKS and YYEKEE (reference sequence). V was pared by 4 bases and J by 0 bases, with 17 bases between. CDR3 in amino acids: CASSPQDRDFSYNEQFF. The CDR3 DNA is TGTGCCAGCAGCCCGCAAGACCGGGACTTCTCCTACAATGAGCAGTTCTTC.

The chain links TRBV10-3 to TRBJ1-5; TRBD1 matches 8 bases. Trimming removed 4 bases from V and 4 bases from J; junction bases left unmatched: 0. The germline gives CDR1 ENHRY, CDR2 SYGVKD. CDR3 length: 13 amino acids. CDR3 bases: TGTGCCATCAGTGGGGACAGGAATCAGCCCCAGCATTTT. This codes for CAISGDRNQPQHF.

The chain employs TRBV7-9 and TRBJ2-1, with 14 bases fitting TRBD2. V dropped 2 bases and J dropped 3; count of bases not matched to a gene: 6. Germline lookup yields CDR1 SEHNR and CDR2 FQNEAQ (reference sequence). The length of the CDR3 is 18 residues. The DNA for the CDR3 is TGTGCCAGCAGCTTATGGGGACTAGCGGGAGTCTTCTACAATGAGCAGTTCTTC. Its translation is CASSLWGLAGVFYNEQFF. Supplemented by reference TRBV7-9 and TRBJ2-1, the full variable domain reads DTGVSQNPRHKITKRGQNVTFRCDPISEHNRLYWYRQTLGQGPEFLTYFQNEAQLEKSRLLSDRFSAERPKGSFSTLEIQRTEQGDSAMYLCASSLWGLAGVFYNEQFFGPGTRLTVL.

The chain employs TRBV6-6 and TRBJ2-1; D possibly corresponds to TRBD2 (6 bases). The germline V gene has CDR1 MNHNY and CDR2 SVGAGI (reference sequence). The CDR3 sequence is 15 residues long. V was clipped by 5 bases and J by 0 bases, with 11 bases between them. The CDR3 DNA reads TGTGCCAGCAGTAGTAGCGGAAGCTCCTACAATGAGCAGTTCTTC. It codes for CASSSSGSSYNEQFF.

CDR3 nucleotides: TGTGCCAGCAGCTTAGGTTACGGGATAGCCTACAATGAGCAGTTCTTC. Its protein is CASSLGYGIAYNEQFF. The rearrangement joins TRBV7-2 to TRBJ2-1; D is possibly TRBD2 (5 bases). This CDR3 is 16 amino acids long. Trimming removed 1 base at V and 2 bases at J, with 12 bases between. The germline V gene encodes CDR1 SGHTA and CDR2 FQGNSA.

The chain has TRBV28 and TRBJ2-7; no clear D. The CDR3 totals 12 residues. Deletions cut 3 bases from V and 4 bases from J, with 7 bases between. Germline CDR1 is MDHEN and CDR2 is SYDVKM. The CDR3 here is CASSFSTYEQYF. Here the CDR3 DNA reads TGTGCCAGCAGTTTTAGTACTTACGAGCAGTACTTC.

V is TRBV29-1 and J is TRBJ1-2; 10 bases fit TRBD1. V lost 6 bases, J lost 5 bases, and 9 bases stayed unmatched. This CDR3 contains 14 residues. The germline V gene has CDR1 SQVTM and CDR2 ANQGSEA. CDR3 amino acids: CSVRGTGDFYGYTF. DNA for the CDR3: TGCAGCGTCCGAGGGACAGGGGATTTTTATGGCTACACCTTC.

The CDR3 region is CASSLVTTTEQYF. The DNA of the CDR3 is TGTGCCAGCAGCTTAGTCACAACTACTGAGCAGTACTTC. The chain carries TRBV7-2 and TRBJ2-7; D uncertain. Looked up from germline, CDR1 is SGHTA and CDR2 is FQGNSA. CDR3 length equals 13 residues. V was cut by 1 base and J by 7 bases, with 11 bases left in between.

The chain is built from TRBV6-5 and TRBJ2-1, with a possible D match to TRBD2 (5 bases). This CDR3 contains 15 residues. The V gene lost 8 bases and the J gene lost 0 bases, with 14 bases spanning the gap. Germline CDR1 MNHEY, CDR2 SVGAGI. The CDR3: CASRGTVSSYNEQFF. CDR3 sequence (DNA): TGTGCCAGCCGGGGAACGGTAAGCTCCTACAATGAGCAGTTCTTC.

This chain joins TRBV6-6 and TRBJ1-6; 9 bases align to TRBD1. J lost 10 bases, V lost 2 bases, and 9 bases had no gene match. The CDR3 length is 16 residues. Germline V gene data show CDR1 as MNHNY and CDR2 as SVGAGI (reference sequence). The CDR3, as DNA: TGTGCCAGCAGTTACAGCCGGGGACAGGGAAGGTCACCCCTCCACTTT. The encoded protein is CASSYSRGQGRSPLHF.

This clone came up once. This sequence joins TRBV19 and TRBJ1-5; no clear D gene. V gave up 5 bases and J gave up 2 bases, with 13 bases separating them. CDR1 is LNHDA and CDR2 is SQIVND in the germline V gene (reference sequence). The CDR3 length is 15 residues. The CDR3 here is CASSSSDIGNQPQHF. CDR3 sequence (DNA): TGTGCCAGTAGTTCGTCAGACATAGGCAATCAGCCCCAGCATTTT.

The chain is built from TRBV28 and TRBJ2-1, with D tentatively TRBD2 (5 bases). The length of the CDR3 is 15 residues. V lost 7 bases and J 5 bases, leaving 18 bases between the germline ends. Germline V gives CDR1 MDHEN, CDR2 SYDVKM. CDR3 coding DNA: TGTGCCAGCAACCCAAAAGCTCTAGCCGACAATGAGCAGTTCTTC. Amino acids: CASNPKALADNEQFF.